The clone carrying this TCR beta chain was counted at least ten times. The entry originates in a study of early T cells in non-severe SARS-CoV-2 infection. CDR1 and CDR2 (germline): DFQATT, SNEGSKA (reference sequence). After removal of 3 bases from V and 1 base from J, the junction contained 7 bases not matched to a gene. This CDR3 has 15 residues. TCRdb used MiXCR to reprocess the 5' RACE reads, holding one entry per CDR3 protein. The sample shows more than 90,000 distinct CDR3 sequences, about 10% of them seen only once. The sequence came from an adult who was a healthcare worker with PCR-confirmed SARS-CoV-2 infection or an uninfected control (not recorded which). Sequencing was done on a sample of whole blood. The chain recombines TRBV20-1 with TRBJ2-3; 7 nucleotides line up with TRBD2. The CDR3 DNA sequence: TGCAGTGCTAGGGGCGGGAGCCATCGCACAGATACGCAGTATTTT. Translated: CSARGGSHRTDTQYF.